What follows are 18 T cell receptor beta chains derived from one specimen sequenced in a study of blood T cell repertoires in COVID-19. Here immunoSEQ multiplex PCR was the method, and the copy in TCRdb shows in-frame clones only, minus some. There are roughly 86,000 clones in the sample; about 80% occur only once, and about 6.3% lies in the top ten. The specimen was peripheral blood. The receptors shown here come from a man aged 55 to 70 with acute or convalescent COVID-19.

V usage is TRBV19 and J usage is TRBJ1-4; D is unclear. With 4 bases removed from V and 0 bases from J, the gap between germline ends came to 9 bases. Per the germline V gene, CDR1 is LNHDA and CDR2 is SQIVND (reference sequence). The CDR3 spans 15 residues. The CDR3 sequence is CASSRTDATNEKLFF. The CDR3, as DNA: TGTGCCAGTAGTAGAACAGACGCAACTAATGAAAAACTGTTTTTT. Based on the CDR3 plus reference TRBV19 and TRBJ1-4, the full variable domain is DGGITQSPKYLFRKEGQNVTLSCEQNLNHDAMYWYRQDPGQGLRLIYYSQIVNDFQKGDIAEGYSVSREKKESFPLTVTSAQKNPTAFYLCASSRTDATNEKLFFGSGTQLSVL.

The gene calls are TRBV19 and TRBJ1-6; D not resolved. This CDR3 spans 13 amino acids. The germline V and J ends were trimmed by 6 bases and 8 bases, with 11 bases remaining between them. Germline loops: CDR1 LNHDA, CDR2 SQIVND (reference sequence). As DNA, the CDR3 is TGTGCCAGTAGGCGGCAGAAGGATTCACCCCTCCACTTT. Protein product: CASRRQKDSPLHF.

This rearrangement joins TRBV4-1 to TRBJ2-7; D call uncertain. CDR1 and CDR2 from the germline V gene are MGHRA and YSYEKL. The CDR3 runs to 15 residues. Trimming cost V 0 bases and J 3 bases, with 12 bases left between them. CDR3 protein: CASSQERQNRYEQYF. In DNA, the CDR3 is TGCGCCAGCAGCCAAGAGAGGCAGAACCGCTACGAGCAGTACTTC.

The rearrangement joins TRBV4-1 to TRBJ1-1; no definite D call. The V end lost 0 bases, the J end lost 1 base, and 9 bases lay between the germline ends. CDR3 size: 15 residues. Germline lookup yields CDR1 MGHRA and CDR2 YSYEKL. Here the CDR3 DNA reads TGCGCCAGCAGCCAAGAACTCCAGGCGAACACTGAAGCTTTCTTT. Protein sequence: CASSQELQANTEAFF.

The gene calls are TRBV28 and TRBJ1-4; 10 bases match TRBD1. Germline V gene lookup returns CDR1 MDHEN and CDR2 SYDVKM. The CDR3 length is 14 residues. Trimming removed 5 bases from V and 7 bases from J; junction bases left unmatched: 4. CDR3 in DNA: TGTGCCAGCAGTCAGACAGGGGGCACTGAAAAACTGTTTTTT. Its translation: CASSQTGGTEKLFF.

CDR3 amino acids: CASSKAGTEAFF. The CDR3 DNA is TGTGCCAGCAGCAAAGCGGGGACTGAAGCTTTCTTT. The chain recombines TRBV3-1 (or the pseudogene TRBV3-2) with TRBJ1-1; D is undetermined. The CDR3 covers 12 residues. Germline assignment: CDR1 LGHDT and CDR2 YNNKEL (reference sequence). V lost 5 bases to trimming and J lost 5 bases, with 9 bases between them.

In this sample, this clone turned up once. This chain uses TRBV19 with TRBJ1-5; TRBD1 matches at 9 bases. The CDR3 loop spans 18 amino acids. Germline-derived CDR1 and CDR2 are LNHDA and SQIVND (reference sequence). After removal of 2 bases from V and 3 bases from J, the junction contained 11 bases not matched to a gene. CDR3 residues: CASSINSRTGALNQPQHF. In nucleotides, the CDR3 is TGTGCCAGTAGTATAAATAGCCGGACAGGGGCGCTCAATCAGCCCCAGCATTTT. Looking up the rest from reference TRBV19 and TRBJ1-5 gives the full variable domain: DGGITQSPKYLFRKEGQNVTLSCEQNLNHDAMYWYRQDPGQGLRLIYYSQIVNDFQKGDIAEGYSVSREKKESFPLTVTSAQKNPTAFYLCASSINSRTGALNQPQHFGDGTRLSIL.

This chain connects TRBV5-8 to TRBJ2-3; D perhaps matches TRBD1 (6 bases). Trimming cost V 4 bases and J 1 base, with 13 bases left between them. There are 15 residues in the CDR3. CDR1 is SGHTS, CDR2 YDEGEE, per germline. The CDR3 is CASSQGNRGTDTQYF. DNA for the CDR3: TGTGCCAGCAGCCAGGGGAACCGCGGCACAGATACGCAGTATTTT.

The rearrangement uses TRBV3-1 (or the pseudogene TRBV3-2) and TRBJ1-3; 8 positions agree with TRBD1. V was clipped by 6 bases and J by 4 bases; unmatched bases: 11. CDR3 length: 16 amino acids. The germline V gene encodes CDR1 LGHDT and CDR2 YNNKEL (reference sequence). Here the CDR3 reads CASRADRVLGGNTIYF. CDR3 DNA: TGTGCCAGCAGAGCGGACAGGGTTCTGGGAGGAAACACCATATATTTT.

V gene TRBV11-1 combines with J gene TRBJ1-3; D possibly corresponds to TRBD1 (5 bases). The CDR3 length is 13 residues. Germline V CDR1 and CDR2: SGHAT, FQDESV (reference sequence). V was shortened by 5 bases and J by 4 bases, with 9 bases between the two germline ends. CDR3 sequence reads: CASSTRAGNTIYF. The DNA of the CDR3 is TGTGCCAGCAGCACCAGGGCAGGAAACACCATATATTTT.

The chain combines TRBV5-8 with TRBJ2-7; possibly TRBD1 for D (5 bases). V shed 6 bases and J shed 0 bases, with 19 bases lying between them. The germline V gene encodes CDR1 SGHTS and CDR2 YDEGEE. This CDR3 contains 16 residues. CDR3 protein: CASNQNLQGLSYEQYF. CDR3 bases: TGTGCCAGCAACCAAAACCTGCAGGGCCTCTCCTACGAGCAGTACTTC.

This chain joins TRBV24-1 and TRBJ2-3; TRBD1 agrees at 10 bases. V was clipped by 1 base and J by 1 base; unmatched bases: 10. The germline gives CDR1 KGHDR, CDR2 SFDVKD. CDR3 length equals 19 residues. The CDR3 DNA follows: TGTGCCACCAGTGATTTATCCGGGACAGGGGATGGGGGCACAGATACGCAGTATTTT. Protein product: CATSDLSGTGDGGTDTQYF.

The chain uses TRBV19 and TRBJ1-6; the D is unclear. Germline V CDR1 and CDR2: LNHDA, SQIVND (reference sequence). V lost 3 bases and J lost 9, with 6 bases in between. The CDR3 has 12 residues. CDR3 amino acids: CASSIRGSPLHF. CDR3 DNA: TGTGCCAGTAGTATTCGGGGTTCACCCCTCCACTTT.

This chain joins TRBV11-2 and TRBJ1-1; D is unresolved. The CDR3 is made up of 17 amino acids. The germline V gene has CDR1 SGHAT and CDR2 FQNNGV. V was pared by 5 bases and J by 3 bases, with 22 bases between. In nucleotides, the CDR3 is TGTGCCAGCAGCCCGAATGTCCTTGGGCTCGTGGACACTGAAGCTTTCTTT. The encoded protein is CASSPNVLGLVDTEAFF. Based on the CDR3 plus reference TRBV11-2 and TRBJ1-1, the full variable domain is EAGVAQSPRYKIIEKRQSVAFWCNPISGHATLYWYQQILGQGPKLLIQFQNNGVVDDSQLPKDRFSAERLKGVDSTLKIQPAKLEDSAVYLCASSPNVLGLVDTEAFFGQGTRLTVV.

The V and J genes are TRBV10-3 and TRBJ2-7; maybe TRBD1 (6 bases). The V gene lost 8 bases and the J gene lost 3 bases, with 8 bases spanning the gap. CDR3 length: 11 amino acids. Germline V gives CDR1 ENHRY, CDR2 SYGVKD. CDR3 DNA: TGTGCCATCGCGGACAGCTACGAGCAGTACTTC. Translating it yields CAIADSYEQYF.

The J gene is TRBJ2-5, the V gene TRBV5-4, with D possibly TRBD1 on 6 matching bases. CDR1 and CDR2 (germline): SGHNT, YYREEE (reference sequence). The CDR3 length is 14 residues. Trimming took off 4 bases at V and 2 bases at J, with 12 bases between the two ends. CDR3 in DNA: TGTGCCAGCAGCCCGACAGGAGAACAAGAGACCCAGTACTTC. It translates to CASSPTGEQETQYF.

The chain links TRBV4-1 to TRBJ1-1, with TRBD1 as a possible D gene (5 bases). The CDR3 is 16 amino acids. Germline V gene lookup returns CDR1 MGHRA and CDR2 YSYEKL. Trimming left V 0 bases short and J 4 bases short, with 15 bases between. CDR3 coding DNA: TGCGCCAGCAGCCAAGAGGAAATGCAGGGAGGCACTGAAGCTTTCTTT. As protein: CASSQEEMQGGTEAFF.

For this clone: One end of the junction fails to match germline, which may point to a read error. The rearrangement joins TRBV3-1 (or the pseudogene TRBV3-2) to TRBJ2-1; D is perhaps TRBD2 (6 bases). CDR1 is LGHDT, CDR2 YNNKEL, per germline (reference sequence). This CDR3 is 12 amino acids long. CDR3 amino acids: CASSRDWNEQFF. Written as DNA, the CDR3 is TGTGCCAGCAGCCGGGACTGGAATGAACAGTTCTTC.